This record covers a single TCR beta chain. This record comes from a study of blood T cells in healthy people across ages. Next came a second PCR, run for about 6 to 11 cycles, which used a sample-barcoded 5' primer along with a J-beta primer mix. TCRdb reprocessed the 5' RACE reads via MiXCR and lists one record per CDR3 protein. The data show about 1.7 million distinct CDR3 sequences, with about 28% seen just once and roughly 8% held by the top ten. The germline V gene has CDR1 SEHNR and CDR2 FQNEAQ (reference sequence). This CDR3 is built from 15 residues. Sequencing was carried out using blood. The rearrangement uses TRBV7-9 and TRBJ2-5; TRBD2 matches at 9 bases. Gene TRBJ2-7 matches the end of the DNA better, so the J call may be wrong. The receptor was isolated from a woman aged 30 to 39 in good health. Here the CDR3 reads CASSPPSGISPEQYF. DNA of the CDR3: TGTGCCAGCAGTCCTCCTAGCGGGATCTCACCCGAGCAGTACTTC.